This T cell receptor beta chain was profiled in a study of shared clonotypes between healthy human individuals. General observations from the study: The sharing of about 5% of naive CD4 clonotypes was seen across several donors. Generation probabilities of non-shared clonotypes were lower (relative to those shared by all four donors).

Profiled with immunoSEQ multiplex PCR; TCRdb holds only in-frame clones, not every one. Of approximately 600,000 clones in the sample, 85% to 95% were seen once. Concerning this clone itself: Antigen unknown.

Naive CD8 isolation took CD45RO-negative cells positively selected for CCR7 and excluded terminally differentiated effector memory CD45RA+ cells. Nashville, Tennessee was home to all donors, who were Caucasian adults. The germline V gene has CDR1 PRHDT and CDR2 FYEKMQ (reference sequence). V lost 1 base and J lost 0, with 10 bases in between. There are 16 residues in the CDR3. The rearrangement joins TRBV13 to TRBJ2-1; D is possibly TRBD1 (5 bases). The clonotype was recovered from a woman in her twenties or thirties in good health. Sequenced material: naive CD8+ T cells sorted from blood. This CDR3 reads CASSLVQGSSYNEQFF. The CDR3 region has the DNA TGTGCCAGCAGCTTAGTGCAGGGAAGCTCCTACAATGAGCAGTTCTTC.